One T cell receptor beta chain is described in this entry. Antigen: not known. This sample stems from a study of T-cell reconstitution after alpha-beta-depleted transplantation in children. Using unique molecular identifiers, the investigators prepared the TCRbeta library. TCRdb re-called the PCR reads with MiXCR, one entry per CDR3 protein. The table lists roughly 420,000 distinct CDR3 sequences, about 16% of them singletons. Study findings and constraints: Once a year had passed after transplant, T-cell counts and diversity came mostly from newly produced T cells. Roughly two months post-transplant, alpha-beta T cells reportedly originated from several hundred graft clones that had expanded. Recipient T cells and thymic progenitors that survived gave rise to the high TCRbeta diversity observed at day 60 in some patients.

Material: PBMCs, mostly from graft donor cells, obtained 360 days after TCRalphabeta/CD19-depleted stem cell transplant. This receptor was obtained from a boy under two years old who had a stem cell transplant for Wiskott-Aldrich syndrome, so the T cells may come from the graft donor.

The CDR3 DNA is TGTGCCAGCAGGAGACAGCCTGCCAAAAACATTCAGTACTTC. It is translated as CASRRQPAKNIQYF. The V and J genes are TRBV12-3 or TRBV12-4 and TRBJ2-4; possible D gene TRBD1, 5 bases. The CDR3 is made up of 14 amino acids. V was trimmed by 6 bases and J by 1 base, leaving 10 bases between them.